Listed below are T cell receptor beta chains from one sample, sequenced in a study of shared clonotypes between healthy human individuals. Sequenced by immunoSEQ multiplex PCR; TCRdb stores in-frame clones only, minus some. The table records around 990,000 clones, 70% to 85% of them present only once. What was sequenced was memory CD4+ T cells from PBMCs. These receptors were taken from a man between 18 and 29 years old in good health. Some clones in this sample may be carry-over from other donors' samples. Both conserved end residues are part of each CDR3. A D gene is named only where the DNA matches it firmly. Size values are once, few and many counts, or a class for expanded clones, and some rows have none.

d_call	v_call	clone_size	j_call	cdr3_aa	cdr3_nt
NA	TRBV20-1	NA	TRBJ1-2	CSAVDYGYTF	TGCAGTGCTGTCGACTATGGCTACACCTTC
NA	TRBV28	NA	TRBJ1-5	CASSLWGRPQHF	TGTGCCAGCAGTTTATGGGGGCGGCCCCAGCATTTT
NA	TRBV5-6	NA	TRBJ2-7	CASSASAVLSYEQYF	TGTGCCAGCAGCGCCTCGGCAGTCCTTTCCTACGAGCAGTACTTC
TRBD2	TRBV28	NA	TRBJ2-7	CASSLSGGTRVYEQYF	TGTGCCAGCAGTTTATCAGGAGGGACTAGAGTCTACGAGCAGTACTTC
NA	TRBV14	NA	TRBJ1-1	CASSRSRGDTEAFF	TGTGCCAGCTCGCGTTCGAGGGGAGACACTGAAGCTTTCTTT
NA	TRBV28	NA	TRBJ1-5	CASSKTVWGYSNQPQHF	TGTGCCAGCAGCAAGACAGTTTGGGGATATAGCAATCAGCCCCAGCATTTT
NA	TRBV28	few	TRBJ1-1	CASSPPGRTEAFF	TGTGCCAGCAGTCCTCCGGGCCGGACTGAAGCTTTCTTT
NA	TRBV18	NA	TRBJ1-1	CASSPSWGNTEAFF	TGTGCCAGCTCACCATCCTGGGGGAACACTGAAGCTTTCTTT
TRBD2	TRBV11-2	NA	TRBJ2-7	CASSRGGTSGEGYEQYF	TGTGCCAGCAGCCGGGGGGGGACTAGCGGCGAGGGCTACGAGCAGTACTTC
TRBD1	TRBV19	NA	TRBJ1-4	CASRSRQGQNEKLFF	TGTGCCAGTAGATCACGACAGGGCCAAAATGAAAAACTGTTTTTT
NA	TRBV5-1	NA	TRBJ1-4	CASRTEPNEKLFF	TGCGCCAGCAGAACAGAGCCGAATGAAAAACTGTTTTTT
NA	TRBV2	NA	TRBJ1-5	CASARGQLNQPQHF	TGCGCCAGCGCCCGTGGACAGCTAAATCAGCCCCAGCATTTT
NA	TRBV7-6	NA	TRBJ1-5	CASSTPSPRTLNWWPQHF	TGTGCCAGCAGTACCCCCAGTCCGCGGACCCTAAACTGGTGGCCCCAGCATTTT
TRBD1	TRBV28	NA	TRBJ1-1	CASSNTGGENTEAFF	TGTGCCAGCAGTAATACAGGGGGCGAGAACACTGAAGCTTTCTTT